These 8 T cell receptor beta chains came from one sample sequenced in a study of blood T cell repertoires in COVID-19. Clones were sequenced by immunoSEQ multiplex PCR, and TCRdb holds only the in-frame ones, with some missing. The sample has some 67,000 clones; roughly three quarters are singletons. The sequencing input was peripheral blood. These receptors all come from an older woman with acute or convalescent COVID-19.

V gene TRBV5-1 combines with J gene TRBJ1-1; no clear D gene. Trimming removed 4 bases at V and 3 bases at J, with 10 bases between. The germline CDR1 and CDR2 sequences are SGHRS and YFSETQ. The CDR3 has 13 residues. The CDR3 region is CASSGREYTEAFF. Here the CDR3 DNA reads TGCGCCAGCAGCGGACGGGAGTACACTGAAGCTTTCTTT.

This clone came up a few times. The chain carries TRBV2 and TRBJ1-5; D may be TRBD1 (6 bases). The V end was cut by 2 bases, the J end by 8 bases, with 13 bases between. The CDR3 loop spans 14 amino acids. Germline V gene lookup returns CDR1 SNHLY and CDR2 FYNNEI. For the CDR3, the DNA is TGTGCCAGCAGTGAAAACAGGGACGTAGAGCCCCAGCATTTT. Translated, it gives CASSENRDVEPQHF. The full variable domain, in which reference TRBV2 and TRBJ1-5 provide the parts outside the CDR3, is EPEVTQTPSHQVTQMGQEVILRCVPISNHLYFYWYRQILGQKVEFLVSFYNNEISEKSEIFDDQFSVERPDGSNFTLKIRSTKLEDSAMYFCASSENRDVEPQHFGDGTRLSIL.

Only one count was recorded for this clone. The gene calls are TRBV14 and TRBJ2-5; the match to TRBD1 covers 9 bases. The CDR3 runs to 16 residues. Germline trimming cut 7 bases from V and 2 bases from J; bases unmatched to any gene: 11. Germline CDR1 reads SGHDN; CDR2 reads FVKESK. For the CDR3, the DNA is TGTGCCAGCACCCCCCCAAGAGACAGGGGGCAAGAGACCCAGTACTTC. Translating gives CASTPPRDRGQETQYF.

The chain joins TRBV6-5 to TRBJ2-7; 7 nucleotides agree with TRBD2. The germline V gene has CDR1 MNHEY and CDR2 SVGAGI. This CDR3 is 13 amino acids long. Trimming removed 10 bases from V and 0 bases from J; junction bases left unmatched: 6. The CDR3 is CATTGGSSYEQYF. The CDR3 DNA reads as TGTGCCACCACGGGAGGAAGCTCCTACGAGCAGTACTTC.

The CDR3 nucleotides read TGCGCCAGCAGCTTGGGACAGGAAGCTTTCTTT. Translated, it gives CASSLGQEAFF. The rearrangement uses TRBV5-1 and TRBJ1-1, with D perhaps matching TRBD1 (5 bases). Germline V gives CDR1 SGHRS, CDR2 YFSETQ. V was cut by 0 bases and J by 8 bases, with 5 bases left in between. The CDR3 has 11 amino acids.

This clone was seen a single time. This sequence joins TRBV15 and TRBJ1-2; 9 nucleotides align to TRBD1. The V and J ends lost 1 base and 6 bases, in that order; junction bases with no gene match: 6. This CDR3 is 15 amino acids long. The germline gives CDR1 LNHNV, CDR2 YYDKDF (reference sequence). CDR3 sequence (DNA): TGTGCCACCAGCAGAGGACGGACAGGGGACAATGGCTACACCTTC. Amino acids: CATSRGRTGDNGYTF.

The DNA of the CDR3 is TGTGCCAGCAGCACCCGCGGGGCAGGAAACACCATATATTTT. It encodes CASSTRGAGNTIYF. This chain joins TRBV3-1 (or the pseudogene TRBV3-2) and TRBJ1-3; a weak D match, TRBD1 (5 bases). The V end lost 5 bases, the J end lost 4 bases, and 12 bases lay between the germline ends. This CDR3 comprises 14 residues. The germline V gene has CDR1 LGHDT and CDR2 YNNKEL (reference sequence).

The genes are TRBV10-3 and TRBJ2-4; D is perhaps TRBD2 (5 bases). The germline V and J ends were trimmed by 8 bases and 2 bases, with 19 bases remaining between them. CDR1 and CDR2 (germline): ENHRY, SYGVKD. CDR3 length: 16 amino acids. For the CDR3, the DNA is TGTGCCATCGTCAGCGGATACCTCCTTTCCAAAAACATTCAGTACTTC. Translating gives CAIVSGYLLSKNIQYF.